One and the same sample provided the 19 T cell receptor beta chains below, sequenced in a study of T cell repertoires in cytomegalovirus infection. Which antigens these TCRs recognize remains unknown. TCRdb processed the reads anew with MiXCR; each CDR3 protein has one entry. Of about half a million distinct CDR3 sequences listed, under 55% are singletons. Sequences were derived from cultured PBMCs, sampled from culture after CMV antigen stimulation. Every receptor here comes from a human donor in good health (CMV status not recorded). Some clones in this sample may be carry-over from other donors' samples.

This clonotype was seen a handful of times. V gene TRBV20-1 combines with J gene TRBJ2-7; no definite D call. The CDR3 spans 11 residues. Germline CDR1 DFQATT, CDR2 SNEGSKA (reference sequence). Trimming pared 3 bases from V and 7 bases from J, leaving 10 bases between. Here the CDR3 reads CSASFRSEQYF. CDR3 sequence (DNA): TGCAGTGCTAGTTTCAGGAGTGAGCAGTACTTC.

Many counts were recorded for this clonotype. V and J are TRBV7-2 and TRBJ2-7; 12 nucleotides match TRBD2. V trimming: 5 bases; J trimming: 1 base; junction bases outside the gene matches: 6. Germline V gene data show CDR1 as SGHTA and CDR2 as FQGNSA. CDR3 length: 16 amino acids. This CDR3 is CASSARLAGVSYEQYF. As DNA, the CDR3 is TGTGCCAGCAGCGCCCGACTAGCGGGAGTATCCTACGAGCAGTACTTC.

CDR3 amino acids: CASSLARLGEKLFF. The CDR3 DNA reads TGTGCCAGCAGCTTAGCACGGTTGGGTGAAAAACTGTTTTTT. This chain uses TRBV7-6 with TRBJ1-4; unclear D gene. Trimming removed 0 bases from V and 7 bases from J, with 9 bases in between. Germline CDR1 SGHVS, CDR2 FNYEAQ. The CDR3 loop spans 14 amino acids. The entire variable domain, with the rest obtained from reference TRBV7-6 and TRBJ1-4, is as follows: GAGVSQSPRYKVTKRGQDVALRCDPISGHVSLYWYRQALGQGPEFLTYFNYEAQQDKSGLPNDRFSAERPEGSISTLTIQRTEQRDSAMYRCASSLARLGEKLFFGSGTQLSVL.

The gene calls are TRBV28 and TRBJ2-2; D is undetermined. Germline values: CDR1 MDHEN, CDR2 SYDVKM. V gave up 7 bases and J gave up 0 bases, with 12 bases separating them. CDR3 size: 15 residues. The CDR3 DNA is TGTGCCAGCAACCCTCGCCCCTCGAACACCGGGGAGCTGTTTTTT. It translates to CASNPRPSNTGELFF.

The chain has TRBV12-5 and TRBJ2-2; D tentatively fits TRBD1 or TRBD2 (5 bases each). The CDR3 sequence is 17 residues long. Germline loops: CDR1 LGHNT, CDR2 FRNRAP. With 6 bases removed from V and 4 bases from J, the gap between germline ends came to 21 bases. CDR3 nucleotide sequence: TGTGCTAGTGGGACCAATCACATCTCAGGGAGCACCGGGGAGCTGTTTTTT. Its translation is CASGTNHISGSTGELFF.

The chain recombines TRBV12-3 or TRBV12-4 with TRBJ1-2; TRBD1 matches 8 bases. The CDR3 is 14 amino acids. V gave up 3 bases and J gave up 6 bases; unmatched junction bases: 6. The CDR3 loop reads CASSFPGQGDGYTF. For the CDR3, the DNA is TGTGCCAGCAGTTTCCCAGGACAGGGTGATGGCTACACCTTC.

This clonotype has just a few counts. V gene TRBV7-9 combines with J gene TRBJ1-6; a weak D match, TRBD1 (6 bases). The V end lost 2 bases, the J end lost 10 bases, and 12 bases lay between the germline ends. Germline CDR1 is SEHNR and CDR2 is FQNEAQ (reference sequence). The length of the CDR3 is 14 residues. CDR3: CASSLRGGRSPLHF. DNA of the CDR3: TGTGCCAGCAGCTTAAGAGGGGGTCGGTCACCCCTCCACTTT. Filled out from reference TRBV7-9 and TRBJ1-6, the complete variable domain reads DTGVSQNPRHKITKRGQNVTFRCDPISEHNRLYWYRQTLGQGPEFLTYFQNEAQLEKSRLLSDRFSAERPKGSFSTLEIQRTEQGDSAMYLCASSLRGGRSPLHFGNGTRLTVT.

The chain links TRBV7-2 to TRBJ1-2; D possibly corresponds to TRBD1 (5 bases). CDR3 length: 13 amino acids. The V end lost 1 base, the J end lost 8 bases, and 11 bases lay between the germline ends. Looked up from germline, CDR1 is SGHTA and CDR2 is FQGNSA. The CDR3, as DNA: TGTGCCAGCAGCTTAGGAGGGACGTGGGGCTACACCTTC. Translation gives CASSLGGTWGYTF.

The chain has TRBV7-2 and TRBJ1-6, with D perhaps matching TRBD1 (5 bases). Germline V gene lookup returns CDR1 SGHTA and CDR2 FQGNSA. The CDR3 spans 13 residues. Trimming pared 6 bases from V and 9 bases from J, leaving 12 bases between. This chain's CDR3 is CASRLAGVSPLHF. The DNA for the CDR3 is TGTGCCAGCAGGCTAGCGGGGGTTTCACCCCTCCACTTT. Variable domain in full (rest from reference TRBV7-2 and TRBJ1-6): GAGVSQSPSNKVTEKGKDVELRCDPISGHTALYWYRQSLGQGLEFLIYFQGNSAPDKSGLPSDRFSAERTGGSVSTLTIQRTQQEDSAVYLCASRLAGVSPLHFGNGTRLTVT.

The chain couples TRBV5-4 to TRBJ1-2; D unresolved. Germline CDR1 is SGHNT and CDR2 is YYREEE (reference sequence). This CDR3 has 12 amino acids. Trimming left V 7 bases short and J 1 base short, with 8 bases between. CDR3 sequence reads: CASGSDNYGYTF. The CDR3 DNA follows: TGTGCCAGCGGGTCAGATAACTATGGCTACACCTTC.

The chain carries TRBV27 and TRBJ2-7; the match to TRBD1 covers 7 bases. The trim removed 2 bases at V and 3 bases at J, leaving 7 bases unmatched. This CDR3 is built from 15 residues. Germline V gene lookup returns CDR1 MNHEY and CDR2 SMNVEV (reference sequence). For the CDR3, the DNA is TGTGCCAGCAGTTTACGTTTACAGGGGATCTACGAGCAGTACTTC. Protein: CASSLRLQGIYEQYF.

This clonotype was observed a handful of times. The chain links TRBV7-6 to TRBJ2-2; TRBD2 matches 9 bases. Losses at the gene ends were 5 bases for V and 4 bases for J; bases not matched to a gene: 8. Germline V lookup: CDR1 SGHVS, CDR2 FNYEAQ. This CDR3 contains 16 residues. Written as DNA, the CDR3 is TGTGCCAGCAGCCCTACGACTAGCGGTGGCACCGGGGAGCTGTTTTTT. This encodes CASSPTTSGGTGELFF.

This chain joins TRBV28 and TRBJ2-3; D remains ambiguous. CDR3 length: 13 residues. Trimming pared 8 bases from V and 3 bases from J, leaving 12 bases between. CDR1 is MDHEN, CDR2 SYDVKM, per germline. The CDR3 sequence: CASQTPQTDTQYF. CDR3 DNA sequence: TGTGCCAGCCAAACTCCACAGACAGATACGCAGTATTTT.

The sample holds a few counts of this clonotype. The V call is TRBV7-8, the J call TRBJ2-7; unclear D gene. CDR1 is SGHVS and CDR2 is FQNEAQ in the germline V gene. There are 10 residues in the CDR3. CDR3 nucleotides: TGTGTTTCTTGGCCCTACGAGCAGTACTTC. Amino acids: CVSWPYEQYF.

The J gene is TRBJ1-3, the V gene TRBV29-1; weak D call: TRBD1 (5 bases). V was cut by 5 bases and J by 2 bases, with 16 bases left in between. Germline values: CDR1 SQVTM, CDR2 ANQGSEA. The CDR3 extends over 15 amino acids. CDR3 bases: TGCAGCGTTCTTCCCTTCGGGGGACCTGGAAACACCATATATTTT. This codes for CSVLPFGGPGNTIYF.

The chain uses TRBV20-1 and TRBJ2-2; D not certain. This CDR3 contains 11 residues. V gave up 2 bases and J gave up 5 bases, with 3 bases separating them. Germline V gene lookup returns CDR1 DFQATT and CDR2 SNEGSKA (reference sequence). CDR3 loop: CSARNTGELFF. The CDR3 region has the DNA TGCAGTGCTAGAAATACCGGGGAGCTGTTTTTT.

The J gene is TRBJ1-4, the V gene TRBV28; 9 nucleotides agree with TRBD1. CDR1 MDHEN and CDR2 SYDVKM come from the germline V gene. The CDR3 length is 15 residues. J was trimmed by 8 bases and V by 4 bases; bases with no gene match: 8. As DNA, the CDR3 is TGTGCCAGCAGTTCCCGGACAGGGGCGAGGGAAAAACTGTTTTTT. It codes for CASSSRTGAREKLFF.

This clonotype came up a few times. The CDR3 reads CASSLGPGQEANEQFF. The CDR3, as DNA: TGTGCCAGCAGCTTAGGGCCGGGACAGGAGGCCAATGAGCAGTTCTTC. The V and J genes are TRBV7-9 and TRBJ2-1; 8 bases line up with TRBD1. Germline V gene lookup returns CDR1 SEHNR and CDR2 FQNEAQ (reference sequence). Trimming took 1 base from V and 6 from J; bases not matched to a gene: 8. CDR3 size: 16 residues. Filled out from reference TRBV7-9 and TRBJ2-1, the complete variable domain reads DTGVSQNPRHKITKRGQNVTFRCDPISEHNRLYWYRQTLGQGPEFLTYFQNEAQLEKSRLLSDRFSAERPKGSFSTLEIQRTEQGDSAMYLCASSLGPGQEANEQFFGPGTRLTVL.

This chain joins TRBV7-2 and TRBJ2-1, with 9 bases matching TRBD1. CDR1 SGHTA and CDR2 FQGNSA come from the germline V gene. J lost 6 bases, V lost 7 bases, and 7 bases had no gene match. CDR3 size: 14 residues. CDR3 in DNA: TGTGCCAGCATGAGGGGACAGGGAGTCAATGAGCAGTTCTTC. Residues: CASMRGQGVNEQFF.